This T cell receptor (beta chain) was sequenced in a study of T cell changes during pregnancy in multiple sclerosis. This CDR3 has 16 amino acids. Germline CDR1 SGHVS, CDR2 FQNEAQ. Trimming at V came to 4 bases and at J to 4 bases, leaving 11 bases not matched to a gene. Assay used: immunoSEQ multiplex PCR; TCRdb lists only in-frame clones, some missing. There are 50,000 to 65,000 clones in the sample; 88% occur only once, and 0.38% lies in the top ten. The genes are TRBV7-8 and TRBJ2-3, with TRBD2 matching 7 bases. The source of this sequence is a female donor with multiple sclerosis, enrolled in a pregnancy study. This specimen consisted of CD4+ T cells from peripheral blood mononuclear cells, obtained in the third trimester of pregnancy. The CDR3 DNA follows: TGTGCCAGCAGCTCCCTCGCCGGGGGGTCACCAGATACGCAGTATTTT. This codes for CASSSLAGGSPDTQYF.